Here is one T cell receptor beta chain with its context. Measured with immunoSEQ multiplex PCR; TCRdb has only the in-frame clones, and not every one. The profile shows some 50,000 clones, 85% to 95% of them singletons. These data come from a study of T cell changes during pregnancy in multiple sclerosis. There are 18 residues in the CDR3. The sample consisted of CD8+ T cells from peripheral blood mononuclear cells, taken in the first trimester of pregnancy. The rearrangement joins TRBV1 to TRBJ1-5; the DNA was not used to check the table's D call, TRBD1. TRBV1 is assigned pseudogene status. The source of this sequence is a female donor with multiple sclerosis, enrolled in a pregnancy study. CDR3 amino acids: CTSSAPGQGAYSNQPQHF. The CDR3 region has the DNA TGCACCAGCAGCGCCCCTGGGCAGGGCGCATATAGCAATCAGCCCCAGCATTTT.